This TCR beta chain originates from a study of cytomegalovirus exposure and HLA in healthy donors. About the study: Per a later analysis, the approximately 600 first-cohort and under 150 validation repertoires shared one platform.

Points on this clone: Its antigen is unknown.

The data were produced by immunoSEQ multiplex PCR, yet TCRdb's version contains in-frame clones alone and is incomplete. The top ten hold 1% to 1.5% of the sample, which has 200,000 to 300,000 clones, approximately 86% seen once. Germline CDR1 is SGHDT and CDR2 is YYEEEE. CDR3 length equals 16 residues. Trimming removed 3 bases from V and 1 base from J; junction bases left unmatched: 9. Study findings and constraints: The study listed 150 to 200 cytomegalovirus-associated TCR beta chains.

The sequenced material came from PBMCs. J is TRBJ1-1 and V is TRBV5-6; 7 bases line up with TRBD1. The TCR was taken from a woman in her twenties or thirties in good health and CMV-seropositive. CDR3 loop: CASSYRQGKWNTEAFF. The CDR3 DNA sequence: TGTGCCAGCAGCTACAGACAGGGAAAGTGGAACACTGAAGCTTTCTTT.